This T cell receptor beta chain came from a study of blood T cell repertoires in COVID-19. This CDR3 has 13 residues. The V end was cut by 4 bases, the J end by 3 bases, with 5 bases between. Germline values: CDR1 KGHDR, CDR2 SFDVKD. Clones were read by immunoSEQ multiplex PCR, and TCRdb kept only the in-frame ones, dropping some. Counted here are hundreds of thousands of clones, around 91% occurring once; the ten biggest clones make up 1.1%. V usage is TRBV24-1 and J usage is TRBJ2-2, with D unclear. This TCR was recovered from a man aged 25-45 years who had recovered from COVID-19. Sequencing was done on a sample of PBMCs or T cells enriched from blood (not recorded which). In nucleotides, the CDR3 is TGTGCCACCAGTGAGTCCGACACCGGGGAGCTGTTTTTT. It translates to CATSESDTGELFF.